Following are 25 T cell receptor beta chains from one sample sequenced in a study of blood T cell repertoires in COVID-19. Repertoires were generated with immunoSEQ multiplex PCR, while TCRdb's copy carries only in-frame clones and drops some. The sample includes over 250,000 clones, around nine tenths seen only once; the top ten take less than 2.5%. The sequencing input was peripheral blood. The receptors shown here come from a man aged 50-59 years with acute or convalescent COVID-19.

A note on this clone: The same CDR3 can be traced to other DNA sequences in this sample. The CDR3 is CASSPSGGRETQYF. The CDR3 DNA reads TGTGCCAGCAGCCCGTCGGGGGGGCGGGAGACCCAGTACTTC. This chain links TRBV7-3 with TRBJ2-5, with 8 bases that match TRBD2. Germline V gene lookup returns CDR1 SGHTA and CDR2 FQGTGA. The CDR3 extends over 14 amino acids. V shed 5 bases and J 5 bases; nucleotides not matched to a gene: 7.

This clone has just a few counts. V is TRBV3-1 (or the pseudogene TRBV3-2) and J is TRBJ1-1, with D maybe TRBD1 (5 bases). Looked up from germline, CDR1 is LGHDT and CDR2 is YNNKEL (reference sequence). The CDR3 extends over 17 amino acids. V lost 1 base, J lost 1 base, and 16 bases lay in between. This chain's CDR3 is CASSQVKGARSNTEAFF. In DNA form, the CDR3 reads TGTGCCAGCAGCCAAGTTAAAGGGGCACGGTCGAACACTGAAGCTTTCTTT.

Details on this clone: An end of the junction differs from the germline gene, which may be a read error. The CDR3 region is CASSRRIAGGPTQPETQYF. Here the CDR3 DNA reads TGTGCTAGCAGCAGGAGGATAGCGGGGGGCCCCACACAACCAGAGACCCAGTACTTC. The chain employs TRBV7-7 and TRBJ2-5; 10 nucleotides match TRBD2. This CDR3 has 19 residues. Germline CDR1 is SSHAT and CDR2 is FNYEAQ (reference sequence). The variable domain in full, with the rest retrieved from reference TRBV7-7 and TRBJ2-5, is GAGVSQSPRYKVTKRGQDVTLRCDPISSHATLYWYQQALGQGPEFLTYFNYEAQPDKSGLPSDRFSAERPEGSISTLTIQRTEQRDSAMYRCASSRRIAGGPTQPETQYFGPGTRLLVL.

This chain links TRBV7-8 with TRBJ2-7; weak D call: TRBD2 (5 bases). The germline V gene encodes CDR1 SGHVS and CDR2 FQNEAQ. The CDR3 runs to 13 residues. V lost 3 bases, J lost 9 bases, and 15 bases lay in between. CDR3 DNA sequence: TGTGCCAGCAGCTTCAGAGTAGGTCGGGGGCAGTACTTC. Protein product: CASSFRVGRGQYF. The entire variable domain, with the rest obtained from reference TRBV7-8 and TRBJ2-7, is as follows: GAGVSQSPRYKVAKRGQDVALRCDPISGHVSLFWYQQALGQGPEFLTYFQNEAQLDKSGLPSDRFFAERPEGSVSTLKIQRTQQEDSAVYLCASSFRVGRGQYFGPGTRLTVT.

The genes are TRBV5-1 and TRBJ2-3, with 11 bases fitting TRBD2. The V gene's germline CDR1 is SGHRS and CDR2 YFSETQ. The J segment lost 2 bases and the V segment lost 4 bases, leaving 9 bases of the junction unmatched. CDR3 size: 17 residues. CDR3 residues: CASSPPLAGGTTDTQYF. For the CDR3, the DNA is TGCGCCAGCAGCCCCCCCCTAGCGGGGGGTACCACAGATACGCAGTATTTT.

DNA of the CDR3: TGCGCCAGCAGCCAAGCCCTGACAGGGGGAGTTGATCAGCCCCAGCATTTT. Translated: CASSQALTGGVDQPQHF. The chain combines TRBV4-1 with TRBJ1-5, with 9 bases fitting TRBD1. The germline gives CDR1 MGHRA, CDR2 YSYEKL. The J segment lost 5 bases and the V segment lost 1 base, leaving 9 bases of the junction unmatched. This CDR3 has 17 amino acids.

V is TRBV27 and J is TRBJ2-5; a weak D match, TRBD1 (5 bases). In germline, CDR1 is MNHEY, CDR2 SMNVEV (reference sequence). V was trimmed by 4 bases and J by 5 bases, leaving 11 bases between them. The CDR3 spans 13 residues. CDR3 residues: CASSSVGAETQYF. CDR3 bases: TGTGCCAGCAGTTCGGTAGGGGCGGAGACCCAGTACTTC.

This rearrangement joins TRBV5-1 to TRBJ1-1; 7 bases match TRBD1. The CDR3 has 14 amino acids. Germline V CDR1 and CDR2: SGHRS, YFSETQ. The V segment lost 4 bases and the J segment 2 bases; nucleotides outside the gene matches: 5. The CDR3: CASSVGTANTEAFF. CDR3 nucleotide sequence: TGCGCCAGCAGCGTCGGGACAGCAAACACTGAAGCTTTCTTT.

The chain combines TRBV30 with TRBJ1-4, with a possible D match to TRBD1 (5 bases). The V end lost 0 bases, the J end lost 7 bases, and 9 bases lay between the germline ends. Germline V gene lookup returns CDR1 GTSNPN and CDR2 SVGIG (reference sequence). This CDR3 has 13 residues. DNA of the CDR3: TGTGCCTGGAGTGTACTGCAGGGTGAAAAACTGTTTTTT. Translated, it gives CAWSVLQGEKLFF.

The V gene is TRBV10-2, the J gene TRBJ1-6; the match to TRBD1 covers 8 bases. Trimming cost V 1 base and J 9 bases; bases outside gene matches: 5. Germline V gene sequence: CDR1 WSHSY, CDR2 SAAADI. This CDR3 spans 15 amino acids. CDR3 amino acids: CASSELTGVASPLHF. CDR3 DNA sequence: TGCGCCAGCAGTGAGTTGACAGGGGTTGCTTCACCCCTCCACTTT.

V usage is TRBV5-8 and J usage is TRBJ1-1; TRBD1 is a possible D gene (6 bases). Germline V gives CDR1 SGHTS, CDR2 YDEGEE. V gave up 3 bases and J gave up 2 bases, with 14 bases separating them. The CDR3 consists of 15 residues. The chain's CDR3 is CASSSYGGANTEAFF. DNA for the CDR3: TGTGCCAGCAGCTCCTACGGGGGGGCCAACACTGAAGCTTTCTTT.

V gene TRBV7-2 combines with J gene TRBJ2-2; tentative D call: TRBD1 (6 bases). The CDR3 consists of 14 residues. Germline loops: CDR1 SGHTA, CDR2 FQGNSA. V gave up 5 bases and J gave up 5 bases, with 12 bases separating them. This CDR3 reads CASSNRQETGELFF. The CDR3 nucleotides read TGTGCCAGCAGCAACAGACAGGAAACCGGGGAGCTGTTTTTT. Complete variable domain (other parts from reference TRBV7-2 and TRBJ2-2): GAGVSQSPSNKVTEKGKDVELRCDPISGHTALYWYRQSLGQGLEFLIYFQGNSAPDKSGLPSDRFSAERTGGSVSTLTIQRTQQEDSAVYLCASSNRQETGELFFGEGSRLTVL.

The chain couples TRBV30 to TRBJ2-7, with D unresolved. From germline, CDR1 is GTSNPN and CDR2 SVGIG (reference sequence). Trimming pared 5 bases from V and 0 bases from J, leaving 8 bases between. This CDR3 spans 12 amino acids. The CDR3 DNA reads TGTGCCTGGGAGAAGAGCTCCTACGAGCAGTACTTC. Its protein product is CAWEKSSYEQYF.

V gene TRBV5-5 combines with J gene TRBJ1-5; the D gene is possibly TRBD1 (5 bases). Germline loops: CDR1 SGHKS, CDR2 YYEKEE (reference sequence). The CDR3 has 15 residues. Trimming stripped 2 bases from V and 4 bases from J, with 13 bases between. The chain's CDR3 is CASSLTRGTNQPQHF. CDR3 coding DNA: TGTGCCAGCAGCTTAACAAGAGGGACTAATCAGCCCCAGCATTTT.

V and J are TRBV25-1 and TRBJ1-6; no reliable D call. The germline CDR1 and CDR2 sequences are MGHDK and SYGVNS. This CDR3 is built from 12 residues. With 3 bases removed from V and 8 bases from J, the gap between germline ends came to 5 bases. Here the CDR3 reads CASSEADSPLHF. The CDR3 region has the DNA TGTGCCAGCAGTGAGGCCGATTCACCCCTCCACTTT.

This clone was detected only a few times. The chain combines TRBV18 with TRBJ1-4; the D gene is possibly TRBD1 (5 bases). Germline loops: CDR1 KGHSH, CDR2 LQKENI. The CDR3 is made up of 14 amino acids. Trimming shortened V by 3 bases and J by 4 bases, and 9 bases separated the two germline ends. CDR3 sequence: CASSPGLGNEKLFF. CDR3 coding DNA: TGTGCCAGCTCACCGGGACTCGGTAATGAAAAACTGTTTTTT.

This sequence joins TRBV5-5 and TRBJ2-1; 10 nucleotides align to TRBD2. The J segment lost 8 bases and the V segment lost 1 base, leaving 6 bases of the junction unmatched. The germline V gene has CDR1 SGHKS and CDR2 YYEKEE (reference sequence). The CDR3 has 15 residues. CDR3 amino acids: CASSLRSGGVHEQFF. CDR3 DNA sequence: TGTGCCAGCAGCTTGCGCAGCGGGGGGGTTCATGAGCAGTTCTTC.

CDR3 nucleotides: TGCGCCAGCAGCTTGATGGCTAGCGGGGGTGAGACCCAGTACTTC. Amino acid sequence: CASSLMASGGETQYF. The gene calls are TRBV5-1 and TRBJ2-5, with 10 bases identical to TRBD2. V lost 1 base to trimming and J lost 5 bases; unmatched junction nucleotides: 5. This CDR3 region has 15 residues. CDR1 and CDR2 from the germline V gene are SGHRS and YFSETQ.

J is TRBJ2-7 and V is TRBV5-1, with D perhaps matching TRBD1 (6 bases). Deletions cut 4 bases from V and 4 bases from J, with 18 bases between. The CDR3 loop spans 15 amino acids. Germline assignment: CDR1 SGHRS and CDR2 YFSETQ. For the CDR3, the DNA is TGCGCCAGCAGCGGGGGCGGGCGCGCCCGATACGAGCAGTACTTC. As protein: CASSGGGRARYEQYF.

The chain uses TRBV5-1 and TRBJ1-2, with TRBD1 as a possible D gene (5 bases). Trimming took off 7 bases at V and 0 bases at J, with 13 bases between the two ends. The CDR3 runs to 14 residues. Germline CDR1 and CDR2: SGHRS and YFSETQ. The CDR3 bases are TGCGCCAGCCAATTCGACAGTGCTAACTATGGCTACACCTTC. Translating it yields CASQFDSANYGYTF.

This chain joins TRBV12-5 and TRBJ2-1, with D uncertain. Looked up from germline, CDR1 is LGHNT and CDR2 is FRNRAP. The CDR3 consists of 11 residues. The V and J ends lost 3 bases and 10 bases respectively, with 7 bases between them. The CDR3 protein is CASGFEVEQFF. CDR3 nucleotide sequence: TGTGCTAGTGGTTTTGAGGTGGAGCAGTTCTTC.

Details on this clone: One end of the junction does not line up with germline, which may come from a read error. The chain uses TRBV14 and TRBJ2-5; 9 bases map to TRBD1. This CDR3 contains 12 residues. Germline assignment: CDR1 SGHDN and CDR2 FVKESK. This chain's CDR3 is CASSQEQGAVHF. The CDR3 DNA follows: TGTGCCAGCAGCCAGGAACAGGGGGCTGTGCACTTC. Drawing the rest from reference TRBV14 and TRBJ2-5, the complete variable domain is EAGVTQFPSHSVIEKGQTVTLRCDPISGHDNLYWYRRVMGKEIKFLLHFVKESKQDESGMPNNRFLAERTGGTYSTLKVQPAELEDSGVYFCASSQEQGAVHFGPGTRLLVL.

V and J are TRBV5-4 and TRBJ2-5, with 11 positions matching TRBD2. Per germline, CDR1 SGHNT and CDR2 YYREEE (reference sequence). The V gene end was trimmed by 2 bases and the J gene end by 5 bases; junction bases not matched to a gene: 8. The CDR3 runs 16 residues. CDR3 sequence reads: CASSFFSGGAKETQYF. CDR3 sequence (DNA): TGTGCCAGCAGCTTCTTTAGCGGGGGGGCAAAGGAGACCCAGTACTTC.

Concerning this clone: One junction end disagrees with the germline gene, perhaps due to a read error. The CDR3: CTSGFEQGSNTDTQYF. CDR3 in DNA: TGTACCAGCGGCTTTGAACAGGGATCCAACACAGATACGCAGTATTTT. This chain connects TRBV9 to TRBJ2-3, with a possible D match to TRBD1 (6 bases). This CDR3 has 16 residues. CDR1 and CDR2 (germline): SGDLS, YYNGEE.

The chain recombines TRBV9 with TRBJ1-1; D remains unclear. Trimming cost V 3 bases and J 0 bases, with 6 bases left between them. Germline V lookup: CDR1 SGDLS, CDR2 YYNGEE. The CDR3 spans 13 residues. This CDR3 reads CASSAVLNTEAFF. CDR3 in DNA: TGTGCCAGCAGCGCCGTCCTGAACACTGAAGCTTTCTTT.